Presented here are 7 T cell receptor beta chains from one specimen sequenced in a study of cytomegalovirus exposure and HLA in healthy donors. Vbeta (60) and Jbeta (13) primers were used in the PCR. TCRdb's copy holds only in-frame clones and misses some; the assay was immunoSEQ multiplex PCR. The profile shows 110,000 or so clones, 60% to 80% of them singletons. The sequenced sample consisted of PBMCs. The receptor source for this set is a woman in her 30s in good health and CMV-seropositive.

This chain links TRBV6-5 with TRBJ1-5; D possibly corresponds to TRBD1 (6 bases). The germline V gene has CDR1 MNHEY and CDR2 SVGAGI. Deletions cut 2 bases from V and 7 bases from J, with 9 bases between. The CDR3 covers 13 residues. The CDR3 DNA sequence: TGTGCCAGCAGTTACAAGGGGGACCAGCCCCAGCATTTT. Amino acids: CASSYKGDQPQHF.

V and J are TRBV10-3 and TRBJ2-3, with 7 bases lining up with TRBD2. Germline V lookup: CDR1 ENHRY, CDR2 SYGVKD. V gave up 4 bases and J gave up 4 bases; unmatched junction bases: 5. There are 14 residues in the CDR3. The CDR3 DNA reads TGTGCCATCAGTGCCGGCGGGAGCGCAGATACGCAGTATTTT. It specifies CAISAGGSADTQYF.

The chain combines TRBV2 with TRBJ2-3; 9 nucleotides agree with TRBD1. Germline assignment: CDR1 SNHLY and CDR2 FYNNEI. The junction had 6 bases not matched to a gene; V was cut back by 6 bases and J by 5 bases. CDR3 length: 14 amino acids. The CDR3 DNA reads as TGTGCCAGCAGACACGGACAGGGGATAGATACGCAGTATTTT. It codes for CASRHGQGIDTQYF.

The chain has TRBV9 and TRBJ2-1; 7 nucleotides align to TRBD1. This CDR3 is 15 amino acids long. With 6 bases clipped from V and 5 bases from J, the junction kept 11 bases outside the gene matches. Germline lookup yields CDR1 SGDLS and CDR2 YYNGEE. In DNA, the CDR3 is TGTGCCAGCACCCTAGGCGACAGGGTTAACAATGAGCAGTTCTTC. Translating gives CASTLGDRVNNEQFF.

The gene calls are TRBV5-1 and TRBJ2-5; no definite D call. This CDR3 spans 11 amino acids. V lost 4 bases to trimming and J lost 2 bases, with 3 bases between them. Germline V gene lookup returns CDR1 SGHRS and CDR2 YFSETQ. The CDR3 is CASSLQETQYF. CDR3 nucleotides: TGCGCCAGCAGCCTACAAGAGACCCAGTACTTC.

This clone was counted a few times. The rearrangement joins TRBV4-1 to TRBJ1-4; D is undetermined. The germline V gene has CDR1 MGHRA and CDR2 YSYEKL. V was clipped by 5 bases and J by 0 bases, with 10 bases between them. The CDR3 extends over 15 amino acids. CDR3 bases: TGCGCCAGCAGCGTTGTGGGAGCAACTAATGAAAAACTGTTTTTT. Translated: CASSVVGATNEKLFF.

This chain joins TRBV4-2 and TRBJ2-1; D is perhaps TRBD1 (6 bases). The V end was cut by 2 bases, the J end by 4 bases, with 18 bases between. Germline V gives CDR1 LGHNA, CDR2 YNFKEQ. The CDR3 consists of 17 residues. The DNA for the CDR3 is TGTGCCAGCAGCCAACCCGGACCACTGACAGGATACAATGAGCAGTTCTTC. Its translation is CASSQPGPLTGYNEQFF.